The rows below give T cell receptor beta chains drawn from one sample of a study of T cells in Graves' hyperthyroidism and ophthalmopathy. Using its own MiXCR run on the multiplex PCR reads, TCRdb lists one record per CDR3 protein. In the table there are roughly 500,000 distinct CDR3 sequences, around 43% of which are singletons. The sample taken for sequencing was peripheral blood or thyroid tissue (not recorded which). The receptors were sampled from an adult woman with Graves' disease, either hyperthyroidism or ophthalmopathy (not recorded which). Both conserved end residues are part of each CDR3.

j_gene,v_gene,CDR3aa
TRBJ2-7,TRBV7-9,CASSLSPGGNYEQYF
TRBJ2-7,TRBV29-1,CSVKSSGSDPYEQYF
TRBJ2-7,TRBV9,CASSPSGRTPYEQYF
TRBJ1-2,TRBV10-1,CASSHDRTYGYTF
TRBJ2-7,TRBV6-2/TRBV6-3,CASSPPGQGTYEQYF
TRBJ2-7,TRBV7-9,CASSIGHSEQYF
TRBJ1-6,TRBV7-2,CASSLMGASNSPLHF
TRBJ1-6,TRBV20-1,CSAAGDSPLHF
TRBJ2-7,TRBV5-1,CASTTGVSEITYEQYF
TRBJ2-5,TRBV4-3,CASSPLEGGRGETQYF
TRBJ1-2,TRBV6-6,CASTTGTVYGYTF
TRBJ1-2,TRBV29-1,CSVVRGTNGYTF
TRBJ1-5,TRBV7-2,CASSLPESNQPQHF
TRBJ1-4,TRBV20-1,CSAPDRGSYEKLFF
TRBJ2-5,TRBV25-1,CASSYPMASGRSETQYF
TRBJ2-7,TRBV10-1,CASSRYTGDEQYF
TRBJ2-7,TRBV3-1,CASSQSLAERQYF
TRBJ1-4,TRBV24-1,CATSDRQGREKLFF
TRBJ1-1,TRBV20-1,CSAREYGDRGTEAFF
TRBJ2-2,TRBV19,CASRRTEGTGELFF
TRBJ2-5,TRBV28,CAAGRRGTQYF
TRBJ2-1,TRBV12-3/TRBV12-4,CASSLGTGVEQFF
TRBJ2-7,TRBV20-1,CSAREGTAYYEQYF
TRBJ2-7,TRBV12-3/TRBV12-4,CASSPDRGKGEQYF
TRBJ2-3,TRBV5-1,CASSLSRGTSTDTQYF
TRBJ2-6,TRBV7-2,CASSFGEAAEAF
TRBJ2-7,TRBV7-6,CASSGTYREQYF
TRBJ1-1,TRBV7-9,CASSLGGGTVARNTEAFF
TRBJ1-4,TRBV5-6,CASNLQGAANEKLFF
TRBJ2-7,TRBV25-1,CASSVRGSGPYEQYF
TRBJ1-1,TRBV20-1,CSAGGTGNTEAFF
TRBJ2-5,TRBV2,CASSRLAWETQYF
TRBJ1-2,TRBV7-9,CASTGRNTYGYTF
TRBJ2-2,TRBV20-1,CSASKGRANTGELFF
TRBJ2-7,TRBV20-1,CSARPTSEQYF
TRBJ2-7,TRBV2,CASRPLTSSYEQYF
TRBJ2-2,TRBV6-5,CASTKGGGTGELFF
TRBJ1-6,TRBV7-3,CASSFPSRVYNSPLHF
TRBJ1-3,TRBV20-1,CNAPTAGNTIYF
TRBJ2-7,TRBV11-3,CASSLNGRSSYEQYF
TRBJ2-5,TRBV20-1,CSAPRTSAREETQYF
TRBJ2-2,TRBV7-9,CVAAGETGELFF
TRBJ2-7,TRBV29-1,CSVAPDTYEQYF
TRBJ1-4,TRBV7-8,CASSLGGAVNEKLFF
TRBJ2-5,TRBV2,CASTVWSQETQYF
TRBJ1-1,TRBV2,CASSDPSTGSRTEAFF
TRBJ2-7,TRBV10-2,CASSASGSGEQYF
TRBJ1-1,TRBV6-2/TRBV6-3,CASSHLTGTSEAFF
TRBJ1-2,TRBV10-3,CAISAGTHYGYTF
TRBJ1-2,TRBV14,CASSQDENYGYTF
TRBJ2-7,TRBV19,CASSTVGGNYYEQYF
TRBJ2-7,TRBV7-9,CASSQERQSSSSYEQYF
TRBJ1-2,TRBV10-3,CAITKERQNYGYTF
TRBJ2-7,TRBV25-1,CASGRIREQYF
TRBJ2-2,TRBV4-1,CASSPRLAGVFGELFF